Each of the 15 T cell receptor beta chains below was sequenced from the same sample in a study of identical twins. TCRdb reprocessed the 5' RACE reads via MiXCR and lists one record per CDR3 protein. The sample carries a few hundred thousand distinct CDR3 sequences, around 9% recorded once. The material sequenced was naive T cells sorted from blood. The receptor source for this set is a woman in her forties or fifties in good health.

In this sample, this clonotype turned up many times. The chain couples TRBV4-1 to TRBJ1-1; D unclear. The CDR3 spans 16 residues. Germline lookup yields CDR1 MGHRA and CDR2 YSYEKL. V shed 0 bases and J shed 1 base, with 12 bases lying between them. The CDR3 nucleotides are TGCGCCAGCAGCCAAGATGCCGAGGTAACGAACACTGAAGCTTTCTTT. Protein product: CASSQDAEVTNTEAFF.

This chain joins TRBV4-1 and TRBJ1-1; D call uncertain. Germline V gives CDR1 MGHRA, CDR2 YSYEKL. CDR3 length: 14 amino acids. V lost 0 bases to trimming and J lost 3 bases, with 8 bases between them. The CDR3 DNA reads TGCGCCAGCAGCCAAGAGGGCGGGTACACTGAAGCTTTCTTT. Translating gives CASSQEGGYTEAFF.

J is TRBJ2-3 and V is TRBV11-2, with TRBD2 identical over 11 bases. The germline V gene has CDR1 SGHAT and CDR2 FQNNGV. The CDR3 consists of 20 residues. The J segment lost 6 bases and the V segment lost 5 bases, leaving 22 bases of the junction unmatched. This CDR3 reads CASSRLGKVAGGGISDTQYF. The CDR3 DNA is TGTGCCAGCAGCCGACTCGGGAAGGTAGCGGGAGGGGGCATTTCGGATACGCAGTATTTT.

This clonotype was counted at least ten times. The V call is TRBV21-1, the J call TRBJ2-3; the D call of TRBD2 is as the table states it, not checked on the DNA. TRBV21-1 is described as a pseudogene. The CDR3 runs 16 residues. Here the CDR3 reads CASGLAGGPFRDTQYF. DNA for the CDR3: TGTGCCAGCGGACTAGCGGGAGGGCCCTTCAGAGATACGCAGTATTTT.

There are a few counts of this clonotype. CDR3 sequence: CSLAGGVATQYF. The CDR3 region has the DNA TGCAGTCTAGCGGGAGGAGTAGCTACGCAGTATTTT. This rearrangement joins TRBV20-1 to TRBJ2-3, with TRBD2 identical over 11 bases. V shed 8 bases, J shed 8 bases, and the junction held 6 bases outside the gene matches. Per germline, CDR1 DFQATT and CDR2 SNEGSKA (reference sequence). The CDR3 extends over 12 amino acids.

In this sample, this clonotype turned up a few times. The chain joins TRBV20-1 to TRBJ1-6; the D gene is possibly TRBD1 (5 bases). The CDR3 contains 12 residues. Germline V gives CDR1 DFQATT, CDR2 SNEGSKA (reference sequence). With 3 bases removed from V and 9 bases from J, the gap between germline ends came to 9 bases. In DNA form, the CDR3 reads TGCAGTGCTAGGTTGGGACTTTCACCCCTCCACTTT. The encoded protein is CSARLGLSPLHF.

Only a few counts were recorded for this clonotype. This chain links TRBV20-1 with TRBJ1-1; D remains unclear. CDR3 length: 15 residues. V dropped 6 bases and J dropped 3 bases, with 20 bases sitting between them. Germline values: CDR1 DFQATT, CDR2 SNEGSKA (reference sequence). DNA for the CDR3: TGCAGTGCAAAAGACAACCCTTGGGGTGACACTGAAGCTTTCTTT. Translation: CSAKDNPWGDTEAFF.

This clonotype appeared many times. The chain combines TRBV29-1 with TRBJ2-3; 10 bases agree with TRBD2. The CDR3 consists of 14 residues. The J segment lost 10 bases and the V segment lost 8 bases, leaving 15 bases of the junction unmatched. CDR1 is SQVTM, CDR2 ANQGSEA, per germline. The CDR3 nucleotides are TGCAGCTGTATCCCGGGACTAGCGAGGTCAGCGCAGTATTTT. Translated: CSCIPGLARSAQYF.

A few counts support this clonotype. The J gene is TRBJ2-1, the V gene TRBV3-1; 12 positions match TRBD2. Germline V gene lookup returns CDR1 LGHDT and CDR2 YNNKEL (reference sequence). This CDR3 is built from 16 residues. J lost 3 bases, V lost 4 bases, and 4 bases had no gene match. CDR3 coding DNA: TGTGCCAGCAGCCTCAGGACTAGCGGGGTCTACAATGAGCAGTTCTTC. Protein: CASSLRTSGVYNEQFF.

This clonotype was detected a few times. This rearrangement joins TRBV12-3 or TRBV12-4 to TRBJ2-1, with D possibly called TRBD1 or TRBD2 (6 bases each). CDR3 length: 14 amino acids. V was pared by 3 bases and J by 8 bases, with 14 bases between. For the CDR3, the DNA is TGTGCCAGCAGTTTCGGGGGCCTAAGGGATGAGCAGTTCTTC. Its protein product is CASSFGGLRDEQFF.

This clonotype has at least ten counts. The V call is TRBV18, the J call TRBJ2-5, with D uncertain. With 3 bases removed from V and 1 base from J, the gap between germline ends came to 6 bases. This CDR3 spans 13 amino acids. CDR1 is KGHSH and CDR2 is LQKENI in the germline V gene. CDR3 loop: CASSPSGQETQYF. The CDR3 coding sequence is TGTGCCAGCTCACCGTCGGGCCAAGAGACCCAGTACTTC.

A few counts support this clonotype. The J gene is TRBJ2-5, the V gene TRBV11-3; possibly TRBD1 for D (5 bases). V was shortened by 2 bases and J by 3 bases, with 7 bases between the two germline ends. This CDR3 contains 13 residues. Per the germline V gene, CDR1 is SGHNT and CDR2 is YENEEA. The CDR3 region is CASSLRGKETQYF. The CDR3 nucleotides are TGTGCCAGCAGCTTAAGGGGTAAAGAGACCCAGTACTTC. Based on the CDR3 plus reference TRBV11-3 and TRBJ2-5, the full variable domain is EAGVVQSPRYKIIEKKQPVAFWCNPISGHNTLYWYLQNLGQGPELLIRYENEEAVDDSQLPKDRFSAERLKGVDSTLKIQPAELGDSAVYLCASSLRGKETQYFGPGTRLLVL.

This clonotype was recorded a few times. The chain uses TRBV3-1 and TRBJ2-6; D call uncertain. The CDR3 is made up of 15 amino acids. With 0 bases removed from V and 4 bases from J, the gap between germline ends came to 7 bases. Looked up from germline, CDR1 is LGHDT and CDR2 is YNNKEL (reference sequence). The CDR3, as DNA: TGTGCCAGCAGCCAAGAAGGGCTGGGGGCCAACGTCCTGACTTTC. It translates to CASSQEGLGANVLTF.

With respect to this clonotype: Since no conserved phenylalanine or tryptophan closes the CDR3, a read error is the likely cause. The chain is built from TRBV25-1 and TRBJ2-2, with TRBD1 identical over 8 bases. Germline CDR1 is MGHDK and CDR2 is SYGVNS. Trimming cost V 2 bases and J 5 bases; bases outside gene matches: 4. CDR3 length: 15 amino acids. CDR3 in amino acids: CASSEDTGGTGELFC. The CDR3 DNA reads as TGTGCCAGCAGTGAAGATACAGGGGGAACCGGGGAGCTGTTTTGT.

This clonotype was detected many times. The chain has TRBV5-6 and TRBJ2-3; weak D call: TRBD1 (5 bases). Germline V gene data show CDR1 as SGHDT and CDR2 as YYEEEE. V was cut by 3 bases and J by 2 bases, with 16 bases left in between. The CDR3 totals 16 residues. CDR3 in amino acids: CASSSPRGQLTDTQYF. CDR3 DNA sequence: TGTGCCAGCAGCTCGCCTAGGGGCCAGCTCACAGATACGCAGTATTTT. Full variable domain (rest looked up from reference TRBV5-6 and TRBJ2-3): DAGVTQSPTHLIKTRGQQVTLRCSPKSGHDTVSWYQQALGQGPQFIFQYYEEEERQRGNFPDRFSGHQFPNYSSELNVNALLLGDSALYLCASSSPRGQLTDTQYFGPGTRLTVL.